The clone carrying this TCR beta chain was seen only once. The antigen is undetermined. The data derive from a study of CD8+CD57+ T cells in acquired aplastic anemia. Genomic DNA served as template for TCR beta VDJ and CDR3 profiling. MiXCR was run by TCRdb on the reads, yielding one entry per CDR3 protein. The table shows more than 150,000 distinct CDR3 sequences, with around 45% occurring only once. Trimming removed 3 bases at V and 4 bases at J, with 12 bases between. Germline CDR1 is DFQATT and CDR2 is SNEGSKA (reference sequence). The CDR3 length is 13 residues. Study-wide results and caveats: With respect to CD8+ Simpson's diversity, patients and controls did not differ significantly.

The genes are TRBV20-1 and TRBJ1-1, with unresolved D. The sample consisted of sorted CD4+, CD8+, or CD8+CD57+ T cells (not recorded which) from PBMCs. This receptor was identified in a human donor in good health. The CDR3 DNA reads as TGCAGTGCTAGGCGAGGGAGTGGCACTGAAGCTTTCTTT. It translates to CSARRGSGTEAFF.